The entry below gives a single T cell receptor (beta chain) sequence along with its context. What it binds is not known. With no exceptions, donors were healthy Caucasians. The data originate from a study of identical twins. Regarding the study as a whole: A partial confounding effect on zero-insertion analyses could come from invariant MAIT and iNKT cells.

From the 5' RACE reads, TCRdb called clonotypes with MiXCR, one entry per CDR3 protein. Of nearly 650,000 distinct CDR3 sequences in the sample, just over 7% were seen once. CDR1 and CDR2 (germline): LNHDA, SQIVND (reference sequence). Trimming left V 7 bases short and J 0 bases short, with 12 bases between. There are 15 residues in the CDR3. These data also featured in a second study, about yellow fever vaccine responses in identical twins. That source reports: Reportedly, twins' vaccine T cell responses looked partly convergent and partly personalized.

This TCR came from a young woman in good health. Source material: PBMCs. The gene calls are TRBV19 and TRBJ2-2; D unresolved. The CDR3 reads CASTPRSANTGELFF. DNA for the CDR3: TGTGCCAGTACCCCACGTTCTGCGAACACCGGGGAGCTGTTTTTT.